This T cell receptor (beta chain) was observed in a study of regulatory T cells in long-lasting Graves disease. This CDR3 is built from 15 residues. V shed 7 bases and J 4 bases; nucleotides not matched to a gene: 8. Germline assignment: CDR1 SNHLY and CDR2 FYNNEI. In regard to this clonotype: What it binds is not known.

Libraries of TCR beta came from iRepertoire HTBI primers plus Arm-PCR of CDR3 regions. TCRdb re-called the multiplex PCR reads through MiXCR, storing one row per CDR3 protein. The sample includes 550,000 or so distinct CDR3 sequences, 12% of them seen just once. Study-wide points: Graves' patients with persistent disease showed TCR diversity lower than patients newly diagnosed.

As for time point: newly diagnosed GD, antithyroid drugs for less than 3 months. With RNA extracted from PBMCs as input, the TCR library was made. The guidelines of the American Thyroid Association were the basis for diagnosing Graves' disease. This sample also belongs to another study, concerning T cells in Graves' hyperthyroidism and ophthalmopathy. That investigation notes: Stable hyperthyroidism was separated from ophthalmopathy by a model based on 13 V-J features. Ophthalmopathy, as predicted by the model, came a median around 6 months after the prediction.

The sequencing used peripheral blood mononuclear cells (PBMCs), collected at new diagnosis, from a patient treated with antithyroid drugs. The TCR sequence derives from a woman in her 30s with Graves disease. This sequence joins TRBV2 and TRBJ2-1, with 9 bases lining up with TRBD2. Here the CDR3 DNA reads TGTGCCAGCATGCTCGCTAGCGGGAAGTACAATGAGCAGTTCTTC. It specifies CASMLASGKYNEQFF.